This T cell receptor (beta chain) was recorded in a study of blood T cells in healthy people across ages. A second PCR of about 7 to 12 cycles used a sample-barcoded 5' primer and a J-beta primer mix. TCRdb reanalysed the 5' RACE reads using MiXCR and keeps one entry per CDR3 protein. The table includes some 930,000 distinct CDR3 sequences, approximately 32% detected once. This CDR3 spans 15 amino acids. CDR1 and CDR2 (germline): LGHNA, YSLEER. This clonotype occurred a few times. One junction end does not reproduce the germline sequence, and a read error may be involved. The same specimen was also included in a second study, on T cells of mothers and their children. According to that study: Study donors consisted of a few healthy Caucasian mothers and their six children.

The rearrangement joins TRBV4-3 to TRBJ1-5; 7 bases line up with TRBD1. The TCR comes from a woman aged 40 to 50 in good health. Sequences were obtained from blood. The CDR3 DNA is TGTGCCAGCAGCCAATCGGGACAGAACAATCAGCCCCAGCATTTT. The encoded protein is CASSQSGQNNQPQHF.